A selection of T cell receptor beta chains follows, all from one sample in a study of T cells in localized non-small cell lung cancer. Clones were read by immunoSEQ multiplex PCR, and TCRdb kept only the in-frame ones, dropping some. Here the sample spans roughly 24,000 clones, 89% being singletons. The sample was peripheral blood, taken before any cancer treatment. The receptors shown here come from a man aged 35 to 70 with stage I squamous cell lung carcinoma. The CDR3 runs from the conserved cysteine through the conserved F or W. A D gene is named only where the DNA matches it firmly. Clone sizes are given selectively: once, few, many, or a class where the clone is expanded.

v_call,d_call,clone_size,j_call,cdr3_aa,cdr3_nt
TRBV29-1,-,-,TRBJ2-1,CSGGPRSHNEQFF,TGCAGCGGGGGACCGCGAAGCCACAATGAGCAGTTCTTC
TRBV4-3,-,-,TRBJ2-2,CASSPGLERTGELFF,TGCGCCAGCTCTCCAGGGCTGGAGAGGACCGGGGAGCTGTTTTTT
TRBV9,TRBD1,-,TRBJ2-1,CASSVPRDSDYNEQFF,TGTGCCAGCAGCGTGCCCCGGGACAGCGACTACAATGAGCAGTTCTTC
TRBV7-8,-,few,TRBJ2-1,CASSLSSVSYNEQFF,TGTGCCAGCAGCTTGTCATCGGTAAGCTACAATGAGCAGTTCTTC
TRBV6-6,-,-,TRBJ1-2,CASSYRQGNYGYTF,TGTGCCAGCAGTTACAGGCAGGGTAACTATGGCTACACCTTC
TRBV5-1,TRBD1,-,TRBJ1-1,CASYETGGTEAFF,TGCGCCAGCTACGAGACAGGGGGGACTGAAGCTTTCTTT
TRBV30,TRBD1,-,TRBJ1-1,CAWSGAGDRGQTEAFF,TGTGCCTGGAGCGGGGCCGGGGACAGGGGGCAAACTGAAGCTTTCTTT
TRBV6-5,TRBD2,-,TRBJ2-7,CASSPGRGSGYEQYF,TGTGCCAGCAGTCCCGGGAGGGGATCCGGCTACGAGCAGTACTTC
TRBV5-1,TRBD1,-,TRBJ2-7,CASSLPGQGAWSYEQYF,TGCGCCAGCAGCCTACCGGGACAGGGGGCATGGAGTTACGAGCAGTACTTC
TRBV29-1,TRBD1,-,TRBJ1-1,CSVRTGEMAFF,TGCAGCGTGAGGACAGGGGAGATGGCTTTCTTT
TRBV7-9,TRBD1,-,TRBJ2-1,CASSLSIGGQGGEQFF,TGTGCCAGCAGCTTATCCATAGGGGGACAGGGCGGTGAGCAGTTCTTC
TRBV7-2,-,-,TRBJ1-5,CASSFGQLNQPQHF,TGTGCCAGCAGCTTTGGACAGCTAAATCAGCCCCAGCATTTT
TRBV2,-,-,TRBJ1-4,CASSESGAWDEKLFF,TGTGCCAGCAGTGAGTCAGGGGCCTGGGATGAAAAACTGTTTTTT
TRBV4-1,TRBD2,-,TRBJ2-3,CASSLSGGDSDTQYF,TGCGCCAGCAGCCTTTCCGGGGGGGATTCAGATACGCAGTATTTT
TRBV5-1,-,-,TRBJ2-2,CASATGAINTGELFF,TGCGCCAGCGCCACGGGGGCCATCAACACCGGGGAGCTGTTTTTT
TRBV10-2,-,once,TRBJ1-1,CASRLQGPNTEAFF,TGCGCCAGCAGGTTACAGGGTCCGAACACTGAAGCTTTCTTT
TRBV6-5,-,few,TRBJ1-1,CASSENGEAFF,TGTGCCAGCAGTGAGAACGGGGAAGCTTTCTTT
TRBV2,TRBD1,once,TRBJ2-4,CASSWDRRENIQYF,TGTGCCAGCAGTTGGGACAGGAGGGAAAACATTCAGTACTTC
TRBV30,-,-,TRBJ2-1,CASAGYNEQFF,TGTGCCTCCGCAGGCTACAATGAGCAGTTCTTC
TRBV2,-,-,TRBJ2-1,CASSVMQVGNEQFF,TGTGCCAGCAGTGTCATGCAGGTGGGGAATGAGCAGTTCTTC
TRBV27,TRBD1,-,TRBJ1-6,CASSFQGAKPLHF,TGTGCCAGCAGCTTCCAGGGGGCGAAACCCCTCCACTTT
TRBV10-3,TRBD1,-,TRBJ1-2,CAISAPKQGLYGYTF,TGTGCCATCAGTGCGCCGAAACAGGGGCTCTATGGCTACACCTTC
TRBV4-2,-,-,TRBJ1-3,CASSQEVWSSGNTIYF,TGTGCCAGCAGCCAAGAGGTATGGAGCTCTGGAAACACCATATATTTT
TRBV19,TRBD1,once,TRBJ1-1,CASSTRWGQGAGEAFF,TGTGCCAGTAGTACCCGATGGGGACAGGGGGCAGGTGAAGCTTTCTTT
TRBV29-1,-,-,TRBJ1-5,CSAGGGRAQPQHF,TGCAGCGCCGGAGGGGGTAGGGCACAGCCCCAGCATTTT
TRBV9,-,-,TRBJ1-5,CASSVGVEGHQPQHF,TGTGCCAGCAGCGTAGGGGTAGAGGGACATCAGCCCCAGCATTTT
TRBV11-1,-,-,TRBJ2-4,CASSLAGSGNIQYF,TGTGCCAGCAGCTTAGCAGGGAGCGGAAACATTCAGTACTTC
TRBV4-2,-,-,TRBJ2-2,CASSQDLWGNTGELFF,TGTGCCAGCAGCCAAGATCTCTGGGGGAACACCGGGGAGCTGTTTTTT
TRBV5-6,TRBD1,-,TRBJ1-5,CASSFWTGDGSNQPQHF,TGTGCCAGCAGCTTTTGGACAGGGGATGGTAGCAATCAGCCCCAGCATTTT
TRBV2,TRBD1,-,TRBJ1-1,CASSGTGDLNTEAFF,TGTGCCAGCAGTGGGACAGGAGACTTGAACACTGAAGCTTTCTTT
TRBV7-9,-,-,TRBJ2-1,CASSSRLDFNEQFF,TGTGCCAGCAGCTCCAGACTAGACTTCAATGAGCAGTTCTTC
TRBV27,-,-,TRBJ1-4,CASRISGTWGEKLFF,TGTGCCAGCAGAATTAGTGGGACATGGGGTGAAAAACTGTTTTTT
TRBV21-1,-,-,TRBJ2-7,CASTLDRNYEQYF,TGTGCCAGCACCCTGGACAGAAACTACGAGCAGTACTTC
TRBV2,TRBD2,-,TRBJ2-2,CARGRGGGVTGELFF,TGTGCCAGGGGGAGGGGCGGAGGTGTAACCGGGGAGCTGTTTTTT
TRBV6-5,-,-,TRBJ2-7,CASSYYRASYEQYF,TGTGCCAGCAGTTATTACAGGGCCTCCTACGAGCAGTACTTC
TRBV7-6,-,-,TRBJ2-2,CASSRGGRGNTGELFF,TGTGCCAGCAGCCGTGGGGGGCGCGGGAACACCGGGGAGCTGTTTTTT
TRBV4-3,-,-,TRBJ2-1,CASSQEYWDEQFF,TGCGCCAGCAGCCAAGAGTACTGGGATGAGCAGTTCTTC